This T cell receptor (beta chain) was profiled in a study of cytomegalovirus exposure and HLA in healthy donors. A remark on this clone: The antigen remains undetermined.

This CDR3 spans 14 amino acids. Germline loops: CDR1 SGHTA, CDR2 FQGNSA. J gave up 0 bases and V 7 bases, and 5 bases lay outside the gene matches. Primers for the PCR totalled 60 Vbeta and 13 Jbeta. Repertoires were generated with immunoSEQ multiplex PCR, while TCRdb's copy carries only in-frame clones and drops some. The data show 100,000 to 150,000 clones, with roughly 80% seen just once and under 4.5% held by the top ten. Overall study findings and caveats: Later work showed greater clonal expansion in HLA-associated TCR beta chains than in equally common others. In a later analysis, a missense DCLRE1C variant was linked to TCR beta V- and J-gene trimming.

This TCR was recovered from a man aged 18 to 30 in good health and CMV-seropositive. Material for sequencing was PBMCs. V and J are TRBV7-2 and TRBJ1-1; 7 bases map to TRBD1. The CDR3 nucleotides read TGTGCCAGCACCCGGACAGGCCTGAACACTGAAGCTTTCTTT. Translation gives CASTRTGLNTEAFF.